This T cell receptor (beta chain) originates from a study of T and B cells in COVID-19 patients. Across the study: Most recovered patients had mild to moderate COVID-19 treated as outpatients. Findings of the study overall: Patients with COVID-19 reportedly showed strongly skewed T cell receptor beta variable and joining gene usage. At recovery TRB diversity and richness exceeded healthy donors, after highly clonal active COVID-19 repertoires.

BIOMED2 TRB-A/B primer pools were used in multiplex TRB PCR. One entry per CDR3 protein, called by TCRdb with MiXCR from the multiplex PCR reads. The sample holds nearly 15,000 distinct CDR3 sequences, under 30% seen once. Germline CDR1 is SQVTM and CDR2 is ANQGSEA. The CDR3 has 14 amino acids. V was clipped by 6 bases and J by 7 bases; unmatched bases: 14. This clonotype is termed medium-sized (0.01 to 0.1%). Its antigen is unidentified. From blood, roughly 220-550 ng of genomic DNA served as TRB template. Sequencing used blood. This sequence was found in a human donor who had recovered from COVID-19. This chain links TRBV29-1 with TRBJ2-7; 8 bases line up with TRBD1. The chain's CDR3 is CSVPRQGALEEQYF. In DNA, the CDR3 is TGCAGCGTGCCCCGTCAGGGGGCCCTCGAGGAGCAGTACTTC.